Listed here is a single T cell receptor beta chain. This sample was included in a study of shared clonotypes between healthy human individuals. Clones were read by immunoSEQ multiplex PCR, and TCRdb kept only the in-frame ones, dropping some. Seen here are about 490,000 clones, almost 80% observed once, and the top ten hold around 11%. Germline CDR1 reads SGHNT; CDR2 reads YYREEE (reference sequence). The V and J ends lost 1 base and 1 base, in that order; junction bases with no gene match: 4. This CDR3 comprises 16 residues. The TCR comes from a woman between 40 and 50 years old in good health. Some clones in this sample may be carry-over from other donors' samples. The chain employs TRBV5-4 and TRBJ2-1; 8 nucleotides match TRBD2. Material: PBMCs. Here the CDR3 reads CASSLSLAVSYNEQFF. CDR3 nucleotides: TGTGCCAGCAGCTTGTCACTAGCGGTTTCCTACAATGAGCAGTTCTTC.